This T cell receptor beta chain was captured by sequencing in a study of T cells after yellow fever vaccination. Study-level points and caveats: Primary-vaccination clones mostly resurfaced post-booster (under 98% CD4, roughly 90% CD8). Contamination of FACS-sorted repertoires by abundant clonotypes from the bulk population could occur.

TCRdb re-derived calls from the 5' RACE reads in MiXCR, one entry per CDR3 protein. Of 500,000 to 650,000 distinct CDR3 sequences listed, about 14% are singletons. Trimming shortened V by 0 bases and J by 0 bases, and 8 bases separated the two germline ends. Germline V gene lookup returns CDR1 MNHEY and CDR2 SVGAGI. The CDR3 has 15 residues. This clonotype appeared many times. Its antigen is unknown. The starting material was PBMCs, obtained on the day of the yellow fever booster vaccination. The chain carries TRBV6-5 and TRBJ1-1; no clear D. This sequence was found in a man aged 25 to 40 who received the YFV17D yellow fever vaccine. Written as DNA, the CDR3 is TGTGCCAGCAGTTACTCCCAGGCCCTGAACACTGAAGCTTTCTTT. It codes for CASSYSQALNTEAFF.